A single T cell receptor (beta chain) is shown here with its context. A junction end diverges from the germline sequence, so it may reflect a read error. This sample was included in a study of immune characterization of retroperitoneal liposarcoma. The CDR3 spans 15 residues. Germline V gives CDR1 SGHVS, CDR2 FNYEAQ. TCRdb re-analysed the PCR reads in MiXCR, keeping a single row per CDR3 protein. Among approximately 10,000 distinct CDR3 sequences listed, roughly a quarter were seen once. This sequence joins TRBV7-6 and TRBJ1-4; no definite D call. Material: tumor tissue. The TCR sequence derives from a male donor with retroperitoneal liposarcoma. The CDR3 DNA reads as TGTGCTAGCAGCGAAGGACGTCGGAAGGGTGAAAAACTGTTTTTT. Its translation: CASSEGRRKGEKLFF.